These 19 T cell receptor beta chains came from one sample sequenced in a study of T-cell reconstitution after alpha-beta-depleted transplantation in children. A TCRbeta library incorporating unique molecular identifiers was prepared. From the PCR reads, TCRdb called clonotypes with MiXCR, one entry per CDR3 protein. The sample carries some 830,000 distinct CDR3 sequences, 16% recorded once. This material consisted of PBMCs, mostly from graft donor cells, taken 360 days after TCRalphabeta/CD19-depleted stem cell transplant. Source of these receptors: a male patient younger than 18 who had a stem cell transplant for acute lymphoblastic leukemia, so the T cells may come from the graft donor.

This clonotype has only a few counts. This chain links TRBV12-3 or TRBV12-4 with TRBJ1-6; possibly TRBD1 for D (6 bases). This CDR3 contains 16 residues. Trimming cost V 6 bases and J 5 bases, with 17 bases left between them. The CDR3 spells CASRLHGRGHNSPLHF. The CDR3 DNA reads TGTGCCAGCAGATTACACGGCAGGGGTCATAATTCACCCCTCCACTTT.

This clonotype was detected many times. V and J are TRBV9 and TRBJ1-5; D is ambiguous. Germline values: CDR1 SGDLS, CDR2 YYNGEE. Between the trimmed V and J ends, which lost 4 bases and 2 bases, there was a span of 7 bases. The length of the CDR3 is 13 residues. Here the CDR3 reads CASSPEGNQPQHF. The CDR3 region has the DNA TGTGCCAGCAGCCCGGAGGGCAATCAGCCCCAGCATTTT.

This clonotype was detected only a few times. The CDR3, as DNA: TGTGCCAGCAGTTTGACCCAAACCGGGCACTCCTACAATGAGCAGTTCTTC. Protein product: CASSLTQTGHSYNEQFF. The chain is built from TRBV12-3 or TRBV12-4 and TRBJ2-1; D gene uncertain. Trimming cost V 3 bases and J 0 bases, with 15 bases left between them. The length of the CDR3 is 17 residues.

The J gene is TRBJ1-6, the V gene TRBV6-1, with unresolved D. The CDR3 sequence is 13 residues long. V was shortened by 8 bases and J by 3 bases, with 8 bases between the two germline ends. CDR1 and CDR2 from the germline V gene are MNHNS and SASEGT. CDR3 region: CASRPDYNSPLHF. CDR3 coding DNA: TGTGCCAGCCGTCCGGACTATAATTCACCCCTCCACTTT.

The chain recombines TRBV25-1 with TRBJ2-7, with 8 bases identical to TRBD1. Trimming at V came to 4 bases and at J to 5 bases, leaving 4 bases not matched to a gene. This CDR3 comprises 13 residues. From germline, CDR1 is MGHDK and CDR2 SYGVNS. The CDR3 protein is CASSAGQVNEQYF. In DNA form, the CDR3 reads TGTGCCAGCAGTGCGGGACAGGTTAACGAGCAGTACTTC.

The chain is built from TRBV11-2 and TRBJ1-2; D may be TRBD1 (5 bases). The CDR3 runs 15 residues. The germline V gene encodes CDR1 SGHAT and CDR2 FQNNGV. V was clipped by 1 base and J by 8 bases, with 17 bases between them. CDR3 nucleotides: TGTGCCAGCAGCTTAGTTCAGGGCCGGGGACTCGGCTACACCTTC. It codes for CASSLVQGRGLGYTF.

This clonotype was picked up many times. This rearrangement joins TRBV6-5 to TRBJ1-5; no clear D. V lost 7 bases and J 3 bases, leaving 10 bases between the germline ends. This CDR3 spans 13 amino acids. CDR1 and CDR2 from the germline V gene are MNHEY and SVGAGI. CDR3 DNA: TGTGCCAGCAAAGCAGAGCTCAATCAGCCCCAGCATTTT. Translating gives CASKAELNQPQHF.

This clonotype came up a few times. This chain uses TRBV4-1 with TRBJ2-7; possible D gene TRBD1, 6 bases. Trimming pared 3 bases from V and 7 bases from J, leaving 13 bases between. The CDR3 has 13 amino acids. CDR1 is MGHRA and CDR2 is YSYEKL in the germline V gene. This CDR3 reads CASSHLDSTEQYF. In DNA, the CDR3 is TGCGCCAGCAGCCACTTGGACAGCACGGAGCAGTACTTC.

The chain joins TRBV5-1 to TRBJ2-7; D might be TRBD2 (5 bases). The CDR3 consists of 14 residues. Trimming left V 1 base short and J 2 bases short, with 10 bases between. In germline, CDR1 is SGHRS, CDR2 YFSETQ. DNA of the CDR3: TGCGCCAGCAGCTTGTGGGCGGGTACCTACGAGCAGTACTTC. It specifies CASSLWAGTYEQYF.

This clonotype turned up a few times. The rearrangement uses TRBV10-3 and TRBJ1-2; the match to TRBD1 covers 9 bases. The V and J ends lost 9 bases and 3 bases, in that order; junction bases with no gene match: 5. The germline V gene has CDR1 ENHRY and CDR2 SYGVKD. The CDR3 length is 13 residues. The chain's CDR3 is CAILGQGDYGYTF. CDR3 sequence (DNA): TGTGCCATTTTGGGACAGGGAGACTATGGCTACACCTTC.

The gene calls are TRBV5-4 and TRBJ2-7; D tentatively fits TRBD1 or TRBD2 (5 bases each). Germline V gene data show CDR1 as SGHNT and CDR2 as YYREEE (reference sequence). The CDR3 totals 14 residues. Trimming left V 4 bases short and J 3 bases short, with 14 bases between. The CDR3 sequence: CASSLGVRNYEQYF. In DNA form, the CDR3 reads TGTGCCAGCAGCCTGGGGGTCCGGAACTACGAGCAGTACTTC.

V gene TRBV5-1 combines with J gene TRBJ2-6; 9 nucleotides line up with TRBD2. The CDR3 loop spans 19 amino acids. V lost 5 bases to trimming and J lost 1 base; unmatched junction nucleotides: 13. The V gene's germline CDR1 is SGHRS and CDR2 YFSETQ. The CDR3 DNA reads TGCGCCAGCAGTTATAGTAGCGGGAGCGCCGAGTCTGGGGCCAACGTCCTGACTTTC. Amino acid sequence: CASSYSSGSAESGANVLTF.

This clonotype was counted between two and nine times. The chain uses TRBV6-1 and TRBJ1-1; D unresolved. Germline V gene lookup returns CDR1 MNHNS and CDR2 SASEGT. V shed 6 bases and J shed 0 bases, with 8 bases lying between them. The CDR3 is made up of 13 amino acids. CDR3 in amino acids: CASRKTVNTEAFF. The CDR3 DNA sequence: TGTGCCAGCAGAAAAACAGTGAACACTGAAGCTTTCTTT.

A few counts support this clonotype. This sequence joins TRBV25-1 and TRBJ1-1; possibly TRBD1 for D (5 bases). The CDR3 has 17 residues. V was clipped by 1 base and J by 4 bases, with 19 bases between them. Germline V gene lookup returns CDR1 MGHDK and CDR2 SYGVNS. In DNA form, the CDR3 reads TGTGCCAGCAGTGAATCTGCCGGGACGGTCCCTGGCACTGAAGCTTTCTTT. Its translation is CASSESAGTVPGTEAFF.

Ten or more counts support this clonotype. The chain links TRBV4-1 to TRBJ2-3, with a possible D match to TRBD1 (6 bases). The germline V gene has CDR1 MGHRA and CDR2 YSYEKL. V was pared by 7 bases and J by 3 bases, with 14 bases between. The CDR3 loop spans 14 amino acids. The CDR3 DNA reads as TGCGCCAGCACCGCAGTACAGGGTACAGATACGCAGTATTTT. Translation gives CASTAVQGTDTQYF.

This clonotype occurred a few times. This sequence joins TRBV6-2 or TRBV6-3 and TRBJ2-7, with a tentative D call TRBD2 (6 bases). V lost 6 bases and J 2 bases, leaving 11 bases between the germline ends. Germline V gene sequence: CDR1 MNHEY, CDR2 SVGEGT. The CDR3 consists of 13 residues. CDR3 sequence: CASRDGSPYEQYF. As DNA, the CDR3 is TGTGCCAGCAGGGACGGGAGCCCCTACGAGCAGTACTTC.

This clonotype was detected ten times or more. The chain employs TRBV3-1 and TRBJ2-2; the D gene is possibly TRBD2 (5 bases). CDR1 and CDR2 (germline): LGHDT, YNNKEL (reference sequence). Trimming left V 4 bases short and J 5 bases short, with 11 bases between. The CDR3 consists of 14 residues. CDR3 DNA: TGTGCCAGCAGCCTTAGAGGAGGAACCGGGGAGCTGTTTTTT. This encodes CASSLRGGTGELFF.

This chain links TRBV19 with TRBJ2-6; 10 bases map to TRBD2. In germline, CDR1 is LNHDA, CDR2 SQIVND (reference sequence). The CDR3 covers 18 residues. Trimming at V came to 6 bases and at J to 0 bases, leaving 8 bases not matched to a gene. The CDR3 DNA sequence: TGTGCCAGTAGGGACCTAGCGGGAGCTCCCTCTGGGGCCAACGTCCTGACTTTC. It codes for CASRDLAGAPSGANVLTF.

The chain carries TRBV6-1 and TRBJ2-5, with 11 positions matching TRBD1. V trimming: 7 bases; J trimming: 5 bases; junction bases outside the gene matches: 6. Germline V gene lookup returns CDR1 MNHNS and CDR2 SASEGT. The CDR3 has 14 residues. CDR3 residues: CASNADRGHETQYF. The CDR3 DNA sequence: TGTGCCAGCAACGCGGACAGGGGGCATGAGACCCAGTACTTC.